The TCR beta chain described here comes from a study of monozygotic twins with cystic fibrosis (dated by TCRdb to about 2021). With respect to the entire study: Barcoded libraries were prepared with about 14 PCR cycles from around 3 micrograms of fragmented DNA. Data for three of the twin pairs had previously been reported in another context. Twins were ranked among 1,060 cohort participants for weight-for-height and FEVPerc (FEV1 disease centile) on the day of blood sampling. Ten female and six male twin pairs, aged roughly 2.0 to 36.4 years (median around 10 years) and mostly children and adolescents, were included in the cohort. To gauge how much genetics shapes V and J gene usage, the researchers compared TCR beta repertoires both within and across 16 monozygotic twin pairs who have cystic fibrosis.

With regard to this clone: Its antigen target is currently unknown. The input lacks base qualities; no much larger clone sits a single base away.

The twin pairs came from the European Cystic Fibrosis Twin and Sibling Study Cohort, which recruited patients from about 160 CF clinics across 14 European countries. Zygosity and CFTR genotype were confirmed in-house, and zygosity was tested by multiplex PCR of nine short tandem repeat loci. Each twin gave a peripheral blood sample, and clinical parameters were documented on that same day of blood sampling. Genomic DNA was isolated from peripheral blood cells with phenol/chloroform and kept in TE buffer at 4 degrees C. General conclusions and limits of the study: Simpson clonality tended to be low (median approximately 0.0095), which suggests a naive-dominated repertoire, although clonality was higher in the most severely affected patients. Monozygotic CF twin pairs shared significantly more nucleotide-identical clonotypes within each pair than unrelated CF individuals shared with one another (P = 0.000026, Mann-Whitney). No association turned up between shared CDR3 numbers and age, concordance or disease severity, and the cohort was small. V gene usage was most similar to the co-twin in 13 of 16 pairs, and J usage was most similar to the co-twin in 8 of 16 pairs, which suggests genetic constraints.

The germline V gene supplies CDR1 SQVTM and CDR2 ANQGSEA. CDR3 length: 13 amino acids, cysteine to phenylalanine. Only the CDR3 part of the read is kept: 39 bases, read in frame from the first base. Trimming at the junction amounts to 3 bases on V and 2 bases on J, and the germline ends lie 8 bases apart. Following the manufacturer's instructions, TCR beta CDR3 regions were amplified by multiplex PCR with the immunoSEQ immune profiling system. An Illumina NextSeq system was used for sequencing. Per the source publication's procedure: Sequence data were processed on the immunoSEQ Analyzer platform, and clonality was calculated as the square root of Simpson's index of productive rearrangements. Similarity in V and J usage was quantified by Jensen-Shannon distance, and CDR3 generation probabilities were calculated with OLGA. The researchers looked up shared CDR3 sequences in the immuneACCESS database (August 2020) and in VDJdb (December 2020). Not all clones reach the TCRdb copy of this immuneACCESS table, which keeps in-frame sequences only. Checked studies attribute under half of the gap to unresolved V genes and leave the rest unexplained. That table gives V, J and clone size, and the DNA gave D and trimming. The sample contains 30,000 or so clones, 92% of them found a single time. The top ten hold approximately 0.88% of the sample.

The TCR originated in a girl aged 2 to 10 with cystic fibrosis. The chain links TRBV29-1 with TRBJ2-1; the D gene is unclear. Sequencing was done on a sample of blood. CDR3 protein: CSVESGPYNEQFF. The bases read TGCAGCGTTGAGTCAGGACCCTACAATGAGCAGTTCTTC.